Each of the 10 T cell receptor beta chains below was sequenced from the same sample in a study of blood T cell repertoires in COVID-19. Using immunoSEQ multiplex PCR, the repertoire was profiled, and TCRdb retains in-frame clones only, with some absent. The sample holds about 330,000 clones; 88% are singletons and the top ten take over 4.5%. Sample: PBMCs or T cells enriched from blood (not recorded which). These receptors came from a man aged 30 to 39 who had recovered from COVID-19.

The chain links TRBV7-6 to TRBJ2-5; weak D call: TRBD2 (5 bases). Trimming pared 5 bases from V and 5 bases from J, leaving 15 bases between. The CDR3 is made up of 14 amino acids. Germline V CDR1 and CDR2: SGHVS, FNYEAQ. The CDR3 spells CASSPHISGETQYF. DNA of the CDR3: TGTGCCAGCAGCCCACATATTTCGGGGGAGACCCAGTACTTC.

The V and J genes are TRBV10-2 and TRBJ2-2; TRBD1 is a possible D gene (6 bases). The CDR3 runs to 15 residues. Germline CDR1 and CDR2: WSHSY and SAAADI. With 1 base removed from V and 6 bases from J, the gap between germline ends came to 12 bases. In nucleotides, the CDR3 is TGCGCCAGCAGTGAGTTCTCCAGGGGTGCCGGGGAGCTGTTTTTT. Translated: CASSEFSRGAGELFF.

With respect to this clone: The same CDR3 arises from other DNA sequences in this sample as well. This chain uses TRBV10-3 with TRBJ1-1; TRBD1 matches at 8 bases. V gave up 4 bases and J gave up 3 bases; unmatched junction bases: 4. The CDR3 extends over 14 amino acids. Per the germline V gene, CDR1 is ENHRY and CDR2 is SYGVKD. The CDR3 is CAISGTGGDTEAFF. In DNA form, the CDR3 reads TGTGCCATCAGTGGAACAGGGGGTGACACTGAAGCTTTCTTT.

The chain links TRBV10-3 to TRBJ2-1, with 8 positions matching TRBD2. Germline V gives CDR1 ENHRY, CDR2 SYGVKD. The CDR3 has 15 amino acids. With V trimmed by 4 bases and J by 7 bases, 9 bases remained unmatched. The CDR3 here is CAISGLTGGPNEQFF. DNA for the CDR3: TGTGCCATCAGTGGTTTAACGGGGGGGCCTAATGAGCAGTTCTTC.

The chain employs TRBV6-2 or TRBV6-3 and TRBJ1-2, with 7 bases that match TRBD1. J gave up 5 bases and V 0 bases, and 3 bases lay outside the gene matches. CDR1 and CDR2 (germline): MNHEY, SVGEGT. The length of the CDR3 is 14 residues. CDR3 sequence: CASSYSLDRYGYTF. CDR3 in DNA: TGTGCCAGCAGTTACTCGCTGGACAGGTATGGCTACACCTTC.

This clone was picked up one time. This chain connects TRBV28 to TRBJ1-1; 9 nucleotides match TRBD1. V lost 6 bases to trimming and J lost 0 bases; unmatched junction nucleotides: 14. The CDR3 length is 18 residues. Germline CDR1 MDHEN, CDR2 SYDVKM. CDR3 sequence: CASSPHGQGWNMNTEAFF. In DNA, the CDR3 is TGTGCCAGCAGCCCCCATGGACAGGGGTGGAATATGAACACTGAAGCTTTCTTT.

The chain carries TRBV30 and TRBJ2-3; 8 nucleotides line up with TRBD2. V was pared by 1 base and J by 6 bases, with 3 bases of the junction left unmatched. Per the germline V gene, CDR1 is GTSNPN and CDR2 is SVGIG (reference sequence). The CDR3 is made up of 13 amino acids. Here the CDR3 DNA reads TGTGCCTGGAGTGGCGGGGGGACCGATACGCAGTATTTT. This encodes CAWSGGGTDTQYF.

This sequence joins TRBV11-2 and TRBJ1-4, with 9 nucleotides matching TRBD1. Trimming at V came to 3 bases and at J to 7 bases, leaving 3 bases not matched to a gene. The CDR3 totals 14 residues. The germline V gene encodes CDR1 SGHAT and CDR2 FQNNGV. CDR3 protein: CASSFGTGREKLFF. CDR3 bases: TGTGCCAGCAGCTTCGGGACAGGGCGTGAAAAACTGTTTTTT.

This clone showed up just once. In DNA form, the CDR3 reads TGTGCCAGCAGTTCCTACAGGGCCCCAGAAGATACGCAGTATTTT. Translating gives CASSSYRAPEDTQYF. V is TRBV27 and J is TRBJ2-3, with D possibly being TRBD1 (6 bases). Germline V lookup: CDR1 MNHEY, CDR2 SMNVEV (reference sequence). The CDR3 has 15 residues. V was shortened by 4 bases and J by 5 bases, with 16 bases between the two germline ends.

The V call is TRBV5-6, the J call TRBJ2-7; possible D gene TRBD2, 5 bases. Germline CDR1 SGHDT, CDR2 YYEEEE. V gave up 4 bases and J gave up 7 bases, with 15 bases separating them. There are 13 residues in the CDR3. The CDR3 coding sequence is TGTGCCAGCAGCCACCGGGTGGGGAGAGAGCAGTACTTC. Translation gives CASSHRVGREQYF.